The T cell receptor (beta chain) described here comes from a study of Ad26.COV2.S vaccination and SARS-CoV-2 variants. Indicated treatment: 15 to 20 received Ad26.COV2.S at low or high dose, single or two shots; roughly five received placebo; per-sample allocation not given. Sampling happened 63 days after the first vaccine or placebo injection. This Boston cohort included adults aged 18-55 years. Vaccination employed an Ad26 vector expressing the Wuhan-strain SARS-CoV-2 spike. Germline V lookup: CDR1 SGHKS, CDR2 YYEKEE (reference sequence). The CDR3 length is 17 residues. The junction had 12 bases not matched to a gene; V was cut back by 6 bases and J by 2 bases. Turning to this clone: The antigen is unknown.

Clones were sequenced by immunoSEQ multiplex PCR, and TCRdb holds only the in-frame ones, with some missing. The profile shows about 680,000 clones, around 92% of them singletons. Findings and limits, study-wide: Placebo recipients showed lower spike-specific TCR breadth than vaccinees. There was a possibility that the TCR breadth and depth analyses underestimated total T cell responses.

Sample: peripheral blood, taken in a trial of Ad26.COV2.S vaccine versus placebo. V gene TRBV5-5 combines with J gene TRBJ1-2, with 11 bases lining up with TRBD1. The TCR was taken from a person between 18 and 59 years old who received the Ad26.COV2.S COVID-19 vaccine or a placebo. In DNA, the CDR3 is TGTGCCAGCACCCTGAGGACAGGGGGCGTAAAAAACTATGGCTACACCTTC. Translation: CASTLRTGGVKNYGYTF.